This T cell receptor (beta chain) was documented in a study of identical twins. Germline V gene data show CDR1 as LNHDA and CDR2 as SQIVND (reference sequence). The CDR3 loop spans 16 amino acids. A remark on this clonotype: This may stem from a read error, because a much larger clone lies one nucleotide away.

Using its own MiXCR run on the 5' RACE reads, TCRdb lists one record per CDR3 protein. The sample holds more than 350,000 distinct CDR3 sequences; roughly 10% are singletons and the top ten take over 7%. The receptor's source is a woman aged 45-65 years in good health. The sample was naive T cells sorted from blood. This chain uses TRBV19 with TRBJ2-1, with 12 bases aligning to TRBD2. As DNA, the CDR3 is TGTGCCATCAACCTAGCGGGAGGGCCCTCCTACAATGACCAGTTCTTC. This encodes CAINLAGGPSYNDQFF.